This record covers a single TCR beta chain. This table comes from immunoSEQ multiplex PCR, and its TCRdb copy is limited to in-frame clones, with some not included. The data show approximately 330,000 clones, approximately 89% seen once. For recovered donors of Cohort 3, there were two negative PCRs, clearance, or symptom resolution. This sample is part of a study of blood T cell repertoires in COVID-19. As for the study in general: Samples representing acute and convalescent COVID-19 were sourced from the United States, Italy and Spain.

Germline-derived CDR1 and CDR2 are SGHTA and FQGTGA. The CDR3 covers 17 residues. V lost 5 bases, J lost 0 bases, and 9 bases stayed unmatched. The sample was PBMCs or T cells enriched from blood (not recorded which). The TCR comes from a woman in her 30s who had recovered from COVID-19. The chain carries TRBV7-3 and TRBJ2-2; TRBD1 matches 7 bases. The CDR3 DNA follows: TGTGCCAGCAGCCCCAACGGTCAGGGGGCGAACACCGGGGAGCTGTTTTTT. Encoded protein: CASSPNGQGANTGELFF.